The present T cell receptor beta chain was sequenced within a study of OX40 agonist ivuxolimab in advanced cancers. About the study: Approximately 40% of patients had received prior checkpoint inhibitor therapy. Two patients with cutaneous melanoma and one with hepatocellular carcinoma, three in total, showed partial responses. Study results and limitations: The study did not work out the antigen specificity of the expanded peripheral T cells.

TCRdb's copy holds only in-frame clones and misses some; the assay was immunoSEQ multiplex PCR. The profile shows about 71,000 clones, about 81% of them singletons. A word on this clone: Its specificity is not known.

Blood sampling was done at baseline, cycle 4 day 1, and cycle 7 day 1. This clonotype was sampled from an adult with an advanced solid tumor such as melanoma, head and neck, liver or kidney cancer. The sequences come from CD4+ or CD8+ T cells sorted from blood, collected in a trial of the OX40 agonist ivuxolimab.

The CDR3 spells CASKLSGEGGYTF. The CDR3 coding sequence is TGTGCCAGCAAGCTCAGCGGGGAAGGGGGCTACACCTTC. The chain has TRBV18 and TRBJ1-2; the D is unclear. Trimming took off 8 bases at V and 8 bases at J, with 18 bases between the two ends. The CDR3 runs to 13 residues. Germline-derived CDR1 and CDR2 are KGHSH and LQKENI.